Shown below are 8 T cell receptor beta chains from a single sample sequenced in a study of T cells expressing NK-cell markers. With the 5' RACE reads reprocessed, TCRdb shows one record per CDR3 protein and no DNA. Here the sample table reports some 140,000 distinct CDR3 sequences. Material for sequencing was blood T cells: a sorted CD56 or NKG2C T cell subset, CD4+ or CD8+ T cells, or bulk PBMC T cells (not recorded which). The receptor set was obtained from a woman aged 45-60 years in good health.

This rearrangement joins TRBV27 to TRBJ2-3; TCRdb gives TRBD2 as the D gene, but with no DNA this cannot be confirmed. CDR1 is MNHEY and CDR2 is SMNVEV in the germline V gene (reference sequence). CDR3 length: 22 amino acids. CDR3 region: CASSLSAPSFETSVASTDTQYF.

The chain links TRBV12-3 or TRBV12-4 to TRBJ2-1; there is no DNA to check the TCRdb D call of TRBD2. The CDR3 covers 14 residues. The CDR3 here is CASSPGLASGDQFF.

The V and J genes are TRBV29-1 and TRBJ2-6. CDR3 size: 14 residues. The germline gives CDR1 SQVTM, CDR2 ANQGSEA. The chain's CDR3 is CSVEAASGANVLTF.

V usage is TRBV18 and J usage is TRBJ2-1; no DNA is available, so the TRBD1 call from TCRdb remains unchecked. The germline V gene has CDR1 KGHSH and CDR2 LQKENI. This CDR3 region has 14 residues. The CDR3 spells CASSPTPLGLEQFF.

The V call is TRBV7-6, the J call TRBJ1-1; TCRdb indicates TRBD1, and absent DNA this call remains unverified. CDR3 length equals 15 residues. Germline lookup yields CDR1 SGHVS and CDR2 FNYEAQ. This CDR3 is CASSLEVGGYTEAFF. The full variable domain, in which reference TRBV7-6 and TRBJ1-1 provide the parts outside the CDR3, is GAGVSQSPRYKVTKRGQDVALRCDPISGHVSLYWYRQALGQGPEFLTYFNYEAQQDKSGLPNDRFSAERPEGSISTLTIQRTEQRDSAMYRCASSLEVGGYTEAFFGQGTRLTVV.

The chain has TRBV7-9 and TRBJ2-6. The CDR3 contains 17 residues. Germline CDR1 and CDR2: SEHNR and FQNEAQ (reference sequence). This CDR3 reads CASSLTVDDAGANVLTF.

The chain uses TRBV4-1 and TRBJ1-1; the TCRdb D gene call, TRBD1, has no DNA to confirm it. Germline V gives CDR1 MGHRA, CDR2 YSYEKL. The CDR3 is made up of 16 amino acids. This CDR3 reads CASSHQGGSWNTEAFF.

The V gene is TRBV27, the J gene TRBJ2-3. This CDR3 contains 11 residues. Germline V gene lookup returns CDR1 MNHEY and CDR2 SMNVEV (reference sequence). The CDR3 region is CASSRDDTQYF.